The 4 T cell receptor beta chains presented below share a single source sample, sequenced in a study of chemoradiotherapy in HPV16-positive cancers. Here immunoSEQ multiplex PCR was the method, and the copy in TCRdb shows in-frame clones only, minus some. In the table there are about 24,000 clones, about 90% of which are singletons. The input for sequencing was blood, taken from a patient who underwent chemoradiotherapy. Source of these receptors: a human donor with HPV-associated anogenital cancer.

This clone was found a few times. The CDR3, as DNA: TGTGCCAGCAGCGCCACTAGCGGGAGCACCTACGAGCAGTACTTC. This encodes CASSATSGSTYEQYF. The V and J genes are TRBV9 and TRBJ2-7; 11 bases fit TRBD2. Germline trimming cut 3 bases from V and 2 bases from J; bases unmatched to any gene: 4. CDR3 length: 15 residues. CDR1 is SGDLS, CDR2 YYNGEE, per germline.

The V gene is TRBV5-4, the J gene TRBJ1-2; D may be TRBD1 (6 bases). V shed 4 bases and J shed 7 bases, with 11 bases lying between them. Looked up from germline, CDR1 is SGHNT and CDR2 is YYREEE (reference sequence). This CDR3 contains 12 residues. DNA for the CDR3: TGTGCCAGCAGCCCGACAGGAGGTGGCTACACCTTC. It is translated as CASSPTGGGYTF.

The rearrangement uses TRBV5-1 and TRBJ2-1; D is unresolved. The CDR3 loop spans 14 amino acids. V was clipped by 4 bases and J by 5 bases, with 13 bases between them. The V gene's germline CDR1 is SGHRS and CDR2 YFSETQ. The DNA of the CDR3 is TGCGCCAGCAGCGTCGGGCCAGCGAACAATGAGCAGTTCTTC. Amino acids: CASSVGPANNEQFF.

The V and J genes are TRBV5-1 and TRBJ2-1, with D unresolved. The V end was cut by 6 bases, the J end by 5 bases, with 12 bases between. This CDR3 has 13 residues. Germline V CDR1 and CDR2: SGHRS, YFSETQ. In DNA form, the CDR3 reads TGCGCCAGCACCCCTTCAGGCCACAATGAGCAGTTCTTC. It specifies CASTPSGHNEQFF.